The 2 T cell receptor beta chains reported below all come from one sample, sequenced in a study of beta chain features in type 1 diabetes. Reverse transcription of all isolated RNA meant that expressed TCRB transcripts were sequenced. Repertoires were generated with immunoSEQ multiplex PCR, while TCRdb's copy carries only in-frame clones and drops some. The table includes 250,000 to 350,000 clones, about 10% detected once. Sequenced material: naive CD4+ T cells from blood. These receptors came from a woman aged 25-40 years in good health.

This clone was observed a handful of times. The chain links TRBV7-2 to TRBJ2-3, with 12 bases matching TRBD1. Germline values: CDR1 SGHTA, CDR2 FQGNSA. CDR3 length: 16 amino acids. Trimming cost V 1 base and J 5 bases; bases outside gene matches: 4. The CDR3 nucleotides are TGTGCCAGCAGCTTAGGGGACAGGGGGCGCCGAGATACGCAGTATTTT. This translates into CASSLGDRGRRDTQYF.

This clone was counted only a few times. This rearrangement joins TRBV2 to TRBJ2-2; D ambiguous. Between the trimmed V and J ends, which lost 8 bases and 4 bases, there was a span of 14 bases. CDR3 length: 14 amino acids. Germline V gene lookup returns CDR1 SNHLY and CDR2 FYNNEI. The CDR3 DNA is TGTGCCAGCCGAGCGCGTTGGAGCACCGGGGAGCTGTTTTTT. Encoded protein: CASRARWSTGELFF.